The present entry profiles one T cell receptor beta chain with its context. This sample is part of a study of shared clonotypes between healthy human individuals. How the authors handled the data: Junction-only sequences produced by ImmunoSEQ had no quality scores, so filtering differed. Here immunoSEQ multiplex PCR was the method, and the copy in TCRdb shows in-frame clones only, minus some. D and trimming were read from the DNA, whereas the V and J calls and clone size are those reported in that table. Of about 2.4 million clones in the sample, 85% to 95% were seen once. Germline V CDR1 and CDR2: MNHEY, SMNVEV (reference sequence). This CDR3 region has 15 residues. V was pared by 9 bases and J by 6 bases, with 13 bases of the junction left unmatched.

This chain joins TRBV27 and TRBJ2-2; TRBD1 aligns across 7 bases. This receptor was obtained from a young man in good health. The specimen sequenced was naive CD4+ T cells sorted from blood. Subset here: CD45RA+ positively selected. CDR3 coding DNA: TGTGCCAGTACCCAGGGACAGCTACACGCCGGGGAGCTGTTTTTT. Its protein is CASTQGQLHAGELFF.